The clone carrying this T cell receptor gamma chain has a handful of counts. Its antigen is unknown. The data were obtained in a study of human gamma delta and Vdelta1 T cells. Broader study findings: Delta One T cells were reportedly polyclonal and broadly cytotoxic against acute myeloid leukemia.

TCRdb made new clone calls on the PCR reads using CATT. Among thousands of gamma-chain clones listed, roughly a sixth were seen once. The CDR3 spans 12 residues. The V segment lost 8 bases and the J segment 2 bases; nucleotides outside the gene matches: 4. This clonotype was obtained from a human donor in good health. J is TRGJ1 or TRGJ2 and V is TRGV10. TRGV10 falls under the ORF class, with uncertain function. Sequenced sample: Vdelta1 gamma-delta T cells from blood grown in culture (DOT cells). The CDR3 protein is CAAWGDYYKKLF. The CDR3 bases are TGTGCTGCGTGGGGCGATTATTATAAGAAACTCTTT.